This T cell receptor beta chain was observed in a study of shared clonotypes between healthy human individuals. General observations from the study: Tissues were not sampled, only blood, and their repertoires likely differ. The study's rarefaction showed incomplete sorted-subset sequencing despite large depth.

A single count supports this clone. Its specificity is not known. With 3 bases clipped from V and 4 bases from J, the junction kept 8 bases outside the gene matches. The germline V gene encodes CDR1 MNHEY and CDR2 SMNVEV (reference sequence). The CDR3 contains 16 residues. It was at deep level that the assay was run. Every subset's genomic DNA went evenly onto several immunoSEQ plates. The data were produced by immunoSEQ multiplex PCR, yet TCRdb's version contains in-frame clones alone and is incomplete. The sample lists about 2.1 million clones, about 93% occurring once. Only CD45RO-negative cells positively selected for CCR7 counted as naive CD8 cells, so terminally differentiated effector memory CD45RA+ cells were excluded.

Input material: naive CD8+ T cells from PBMCs. This sequence originates from a man in his late teens or twenties in good health. Some clones in this sample may be carry-over from other donors' samples. The J gene is TRBJ2-1, the V gene TRBV27; 8 nucleotides match TRBD2. The CDR3 bases are TGTGCCAGCAGTTTTTTAGGGACTAGTTCATACAATGAGCAGTTCTTC. Protein sequence: CASSFLGTSSYNEQFF.